This T cell receptor beta chain comes out of a study of Ad26.COV2.S vaccination and SARS-CoV-2 variants. Across the study: The donor participated in the COV1001 trial, in its Ad26.COV2.S arm. Ad26.COV2.S given intramuscularly, once or twice 56 days apart.

The germline V gene has CDR1 MNHEY and CDR2 SVGAGI. V lost 6 bases and J lost 3; bases outside the gene matches: 10. This CDR3 region has 15 residues. Noted treatment: roughly 20 received Ad26.COV2.S at low or high dose, single or two shots; about 5 received placebo; per-sample allocation not given. Collection of samples fell on day 63 after the first vaccine or placebo injection. Libraries were prepared by immunoSEQ multiplex PCR; TCRdb keeps only in-frame clonotypes and omits some of them. The profile shows some 520,000 clones, around 90% of them singletons. The TCR comes from a person aged 18-65 years who received the Ad26.COV2.S COVID-19 vaccine or a placebo. V is TRBV6-5 and J is TRBJ2-5; 7 nucleotides match TRBD2. The material sequenced was peripheral blood, taken in a trial of Ad26.COV2.S vaccine versus placebo. The CDR3 nucleotides are TGTGCCAGCAGAGACCGCGGGGCGGGAGAAGAGACCCAGTACTTC. This translates into CASRDRGAGEETQYF.